This T cell receptor (beta chain) was captured by sequencing in a study of OX40 agonist ivuxolimab in advanced cancers. About the study: Three partial responders included one hepatocellular carcinoma patient and two cutaneous melanoma patients. General study findings and limits: Some nonresponders also had low normalized T-cell clonal expansion.

Autoimmune disease history or systemic immunosuppression led to patient exclusion. With regard to this clone: What it binds is not known.

In germline, CDR1 is MRHNA, CDR2 SNTAGT. Trimming took 6 bases from V and 4 from J, leaving 18 bases between them. CDR3 length: 15 amino acids. Profiling relied on immunoSEQ multiplex PCR, and the TCRdb table lists in-frame clones only, not all of them. The sample has some 48,000 clones, approximately 78% seen once. The sample was CD4+ or CD8+ T cells sorted from blood, taken in a trial of the OX40 agonist ivuxolimab. The source is an adult with an advanced solid tumor such as melanoma, head and neck, liver or kidney cancer. This chain links TRBV6-4 with TRBJ1-2; perhaps TRBD1 as D (6 bases). The DNA for the CDR3 is TGTGCCAGCAGCCTAAACAGGGAAGGGCCCTATGGCTACACCTTC. It codes for CASSLNREGPYGYTF.